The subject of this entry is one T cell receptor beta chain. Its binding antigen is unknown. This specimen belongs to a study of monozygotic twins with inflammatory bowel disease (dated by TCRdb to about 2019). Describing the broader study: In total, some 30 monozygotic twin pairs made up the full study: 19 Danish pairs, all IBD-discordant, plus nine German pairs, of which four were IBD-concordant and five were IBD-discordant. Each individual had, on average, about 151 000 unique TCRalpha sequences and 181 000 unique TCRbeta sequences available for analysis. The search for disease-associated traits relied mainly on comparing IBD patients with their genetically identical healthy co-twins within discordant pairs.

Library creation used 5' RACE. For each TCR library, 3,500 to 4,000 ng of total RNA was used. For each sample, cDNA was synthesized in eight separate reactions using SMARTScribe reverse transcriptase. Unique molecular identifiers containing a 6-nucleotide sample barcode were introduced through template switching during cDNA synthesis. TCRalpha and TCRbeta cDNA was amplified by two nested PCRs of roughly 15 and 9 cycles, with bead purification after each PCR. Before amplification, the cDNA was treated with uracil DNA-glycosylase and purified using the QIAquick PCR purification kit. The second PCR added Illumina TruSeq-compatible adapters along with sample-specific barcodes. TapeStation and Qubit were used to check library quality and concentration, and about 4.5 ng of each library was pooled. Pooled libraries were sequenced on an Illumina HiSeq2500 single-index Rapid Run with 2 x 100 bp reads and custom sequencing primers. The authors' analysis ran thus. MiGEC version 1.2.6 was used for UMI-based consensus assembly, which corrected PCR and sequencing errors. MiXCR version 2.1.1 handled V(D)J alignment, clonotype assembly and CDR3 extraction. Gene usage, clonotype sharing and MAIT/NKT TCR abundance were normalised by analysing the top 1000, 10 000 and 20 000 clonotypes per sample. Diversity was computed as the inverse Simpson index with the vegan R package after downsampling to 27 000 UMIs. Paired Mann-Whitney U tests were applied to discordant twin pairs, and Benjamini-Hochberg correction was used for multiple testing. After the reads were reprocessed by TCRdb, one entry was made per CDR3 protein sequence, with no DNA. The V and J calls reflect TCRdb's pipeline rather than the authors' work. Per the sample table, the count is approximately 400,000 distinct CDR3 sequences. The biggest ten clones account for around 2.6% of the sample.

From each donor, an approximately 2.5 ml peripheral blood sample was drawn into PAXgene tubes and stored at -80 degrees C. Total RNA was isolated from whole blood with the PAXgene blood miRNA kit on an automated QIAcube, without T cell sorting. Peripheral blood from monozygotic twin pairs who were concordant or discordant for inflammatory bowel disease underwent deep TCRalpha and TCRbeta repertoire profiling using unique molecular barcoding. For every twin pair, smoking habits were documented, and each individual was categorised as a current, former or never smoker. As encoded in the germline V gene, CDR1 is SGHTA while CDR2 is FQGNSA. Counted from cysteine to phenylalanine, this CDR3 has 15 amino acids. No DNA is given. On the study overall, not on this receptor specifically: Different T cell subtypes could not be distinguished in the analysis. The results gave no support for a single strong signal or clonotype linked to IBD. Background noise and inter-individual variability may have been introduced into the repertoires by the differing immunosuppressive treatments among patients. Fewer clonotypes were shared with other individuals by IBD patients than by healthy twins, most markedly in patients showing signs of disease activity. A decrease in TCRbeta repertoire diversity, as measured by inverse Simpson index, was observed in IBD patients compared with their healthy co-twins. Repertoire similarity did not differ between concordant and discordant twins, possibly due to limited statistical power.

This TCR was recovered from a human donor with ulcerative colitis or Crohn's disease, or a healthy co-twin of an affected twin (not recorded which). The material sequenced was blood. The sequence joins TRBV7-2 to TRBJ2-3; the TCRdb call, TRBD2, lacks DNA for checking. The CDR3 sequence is CASSFQLGSTDTQYF.